The 7 T cell receptor beta chains below all came from one sample that was sequenced in a study of cytomegalovirus exposure and HLA in healthy donors. Amplification used 60 Vbeta primers and 13 Jbeta primers. Produced via immunoSEQ multiplex PCR; TCRdb's table is partial and in-frame only. Found here are 70,000 to 90,000 clones, 66% of them singletons; the top ten hold roughly 22%. The sequencing input was PBMCs. The origin of the receptors is a man aged 40-50 years in good health and CMV-seropositive.

The rearrangement joins TRBV6-6 to TRBJ2-7; D unresolved. This CDR3 has 11 residues. The germline gives CDR1 MNHNY, CDR2 SVGAGI (reference sequence). V lost 3 bases, J lost 7 bases, and 7 bases lay in between. The CDR3 nucleotides are TGTGCCAGCAGTTATGTCGAGGAGCAGTACTTC. Its protein product is CASSYVEEQYF.

With regard to this clone: Other DNA sequences in the sample encode the same CDR3. The rearrangement joins TRBV2 to TRBJ2-7, with a possible D match to TRBD1 (8 bases). Germline CDR1 is SNHLY and CDR2 is FYNNEI. V was cut by 6 bases and J by 3 bases, with 12 bases left in between. There are 13 residues in the CDR3. The CDR3 loop is CASRTGGGYEQYF. The DNA of the CDR3 is TGTGCCAGCAGAACAGGGGGGGGCTACGAGCAGTACTTC.

The chain uses TRBV30 and TRBJ2-2; a weak D match, TRBD1 (5 bases). The end of the DNA fits TRBJ1-3 better, so the J call may be wrong. Germline values: CDR1 GTSNPN, CDR2 SVGIG (reference sequence). The CDR3 consists of 12 residues. CDR3 residues: CAWKHRGNTIYF. CDR3 nucleotides: TGTGCCTGGAAGCACAGGGGAAACACCATATATTTT.

The chain recombines TRBV7-8 with TRBJ2-5; 10 nucleotides align to TRBD2. Germline V gene sequence: CDR1 SGHVS, CDR2 FQNEAQ. CDR3 length equals 16 residues. Trimming cost V 5 bases and J 7 bases; bases outside gene matches: 13. CDR3 in amino acids: CASSDLGLAVLGTQYF. CDR3 sequence (DNA): TGTGCCAGCAGCGACCTCGGACTAGCGGTTCTTGGGACCCAGTACTTC.

This chain connects TRBV6-5 to TRBJ1-2; 12 positions agree with TRBD1. The germline gives CDR1 MNHEY, CDR2 SVGAGI. This CDR3 is 15 amino acids long. Trimming at V came to 6 bases and at J to 7 bases, leaving 9 bases not matched to a gene. For the CDR3, the DNA is TGTGCCAGCAGCGAGCCGGGACAGGGGGCGATTGGCTACACCTTC. This sequence encodes CASSEPGQGAIGYTF.

V gene TRBV4-2 combines with J gene TRBJ2-3; 12 positions agree with TRBD2. Germline CDR1 reads LGHNA; CDR2 reads YNFKEQ. The CDR3 has 17 amino acids. Trimming took 5 bases from V and 6 from J; bases not matched to a gene: 12. CDR3 sequence: CASSSWTSGDSVDTQYF. CDR3 coding DNA: TGTGCCAGCAGCTCCTGGACTAGCGGGGATAGCGTCGATACGCAGTATTTT.

V and J are TRBV18 and TRBJ1-1; D gene unclear. Germline V gene sequence: CDR1 KGHSH, CDR2 LQKENI. With 4 bases removed from V and 1 base from J, the gap between germline ends came to 4 bases. This CDR3 comprises 12 residues. In DNA form, the CDR3 reads TGTGCCAGCTCACTTAAGAACACTGAAGCTTTCTTT. This encodes CASSLKNTEAFF.